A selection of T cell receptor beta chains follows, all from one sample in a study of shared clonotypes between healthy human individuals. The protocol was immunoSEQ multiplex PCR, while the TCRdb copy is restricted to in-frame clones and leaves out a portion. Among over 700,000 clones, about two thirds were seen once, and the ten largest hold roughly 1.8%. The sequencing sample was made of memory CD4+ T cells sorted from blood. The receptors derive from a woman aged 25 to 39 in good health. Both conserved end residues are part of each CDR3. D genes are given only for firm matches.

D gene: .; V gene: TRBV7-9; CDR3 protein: CASSPFGDGYTF
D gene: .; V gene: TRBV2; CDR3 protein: CASSAWGIGTDTQYF
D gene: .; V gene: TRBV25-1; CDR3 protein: CASSESTENYNEQFF
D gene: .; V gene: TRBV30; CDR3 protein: CAWNRGGAPYEQYF
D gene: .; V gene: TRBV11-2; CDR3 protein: CASSPFIRGDGYTF
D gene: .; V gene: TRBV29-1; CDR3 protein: CSVEVALAKNIQYF
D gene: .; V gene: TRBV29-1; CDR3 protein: CSVLTYEQYF
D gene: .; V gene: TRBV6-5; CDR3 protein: CASIGGKLTEAFF
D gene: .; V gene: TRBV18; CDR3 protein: CASSPSALNTEAFF
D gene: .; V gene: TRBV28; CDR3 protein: CASSFPLGQHKNIQYF
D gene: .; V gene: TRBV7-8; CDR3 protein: CASSLRWGATNEKLFF
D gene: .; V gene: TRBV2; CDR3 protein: CASSEAMGRKSSGNTIYF
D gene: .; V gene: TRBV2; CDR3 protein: CASSERGYTGELFF
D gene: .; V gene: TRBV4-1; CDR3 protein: CASSQGVRGIQETQYF
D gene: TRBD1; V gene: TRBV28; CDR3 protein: CASTSGQDYGYTF
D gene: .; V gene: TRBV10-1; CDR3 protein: CASSDAGWEEDTQYF
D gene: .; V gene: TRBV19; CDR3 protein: CASIHRGASNQPQHF
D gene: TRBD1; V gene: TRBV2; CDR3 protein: CASSARQGNTEAFF
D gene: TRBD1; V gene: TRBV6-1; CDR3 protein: CASSVGQGGRGYTF
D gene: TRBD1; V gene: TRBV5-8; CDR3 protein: CASSHGQGMANQPQHF
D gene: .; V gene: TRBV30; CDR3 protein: CAGVLKRRGKETQYF
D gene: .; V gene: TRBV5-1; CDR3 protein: CASSLAGTSGNTIYF
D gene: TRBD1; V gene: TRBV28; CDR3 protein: CASSTRQGGGNTEAFF
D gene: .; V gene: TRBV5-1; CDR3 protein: CASSLEGLQAAAFRYNEQFF
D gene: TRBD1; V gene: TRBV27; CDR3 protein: CASSFDRERLDTEAFF
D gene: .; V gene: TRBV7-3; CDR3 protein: CASSLTGSALGEQFF
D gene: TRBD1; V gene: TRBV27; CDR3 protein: CASSRPQGASYEQYF
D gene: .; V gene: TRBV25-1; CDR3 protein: CASSELGITSPDTQYF
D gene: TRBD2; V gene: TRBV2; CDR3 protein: CASSPKRELWETQYF
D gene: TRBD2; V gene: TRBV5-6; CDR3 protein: CASSRGTSFGFVPYEQYF
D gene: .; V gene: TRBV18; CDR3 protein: CASSYGGEAFF
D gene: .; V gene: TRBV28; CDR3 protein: CASSLGRLGNQPQHF
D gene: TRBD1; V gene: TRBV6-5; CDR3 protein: CASSKPGQYEQYF
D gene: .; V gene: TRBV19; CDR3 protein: CASSISGPTDTQYF
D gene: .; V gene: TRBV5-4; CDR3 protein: CASRLLGTNTEAFF